This T cell receptor beta chain was sequenced for a study of T-cell memory formation after mild COVID-19. A word on this clonotype: Its antigen remains unidentified.

TCRdb independently ran MiXCR on the 5' RACE reads; one entry per CDR3 protein. There are hundreds of thousands of distinct CDR3 sequences in the sample; 20% to 25% occur only once, and about 8.7% lies in the top ten. Study-wide results and limits: Clones which contracted sat mainly in CM and EM if CD4+, and in EMRA if CD8+.

Germline V gives CDR1 SGHTA, CDR2 FQGNSA. V shed 5 bases, J shed 4 bases, and the junction held 14 bases outside the gene matches. This CDR3 is built from 17 residues. The sequenced sample was PBMCs or a T cell subset sorted from them (not recorded which). The genes are TRBV7-2 and TRBJ1-2, with 9 bases aligning to TRBD1. This receptor was identified in an adult woman who had mild COVID-19 (a few samples of this study predate the infection). Cell type and time point are not known. CDR3 sequence (DNA): TGTGCCAGCAGCCTTTCCGGGACAGGGTCTAGCGGCTATGGCTACACCTTC. Amino acid sequence: CASSLSGTGSSGYGYTF.